The 21 T cell receptor beta chains reported below all come from one sample, sequenced in a study of naive and memory T cell subsets. Study findings and constraints: Naive repertoires, especially CD8, held a few larger clonotypes, possibly memory cells re-expressing CD45RA.

Their antigen targets remain unknown. The beta constant-region primer was an equimolar mix of two oligonucleotides covering TRBC1 and TRBC2. Ligated cDNA was amplified by four rounds of PCR with nested alpha and beta constant-region primers and SP2. TCRdb reprocessed the UMI-ligation and nested PCR reads via MiXCR and lists one record per CDR3 protein. The table records around 140,000 distinct CDR3 sequences, 15% to 25% of them present only once. The sample taken for sequencing was naive CD8+ T cells from blood. These receptors were collected from a human donor in good health.

In this sample, this clonotype turned up a few times. V is TRBV28 and J is TRBJ2-2; D gene unclear. The length of the CDR3 is 13 residues. Trimming left V 2 bases short and J 4 bases short, with 5 bases between. Germline V lookup: CDR1 MDHEN, CDR2 SYDVKM. The CDR3 nucleotides are TGTGCCAGCAGTTTACATAGCACCGGGGAGCTGTTTTTT. Translation: CASSLHSTGELFF.

The table lists this clonotype with a few counts. The V call is TRBV20-1, the J call TRBJ1-1; TRBD1 is a possible D gene (6 bases). V was cut by 6 bases and J by 6 bases, with 17 bases left in between. The CDR3 runs to 13 residues. Germline V gene data show CDR1 as DFQATT and CDR2 as SNEGSKA (reference sequence). CDR3 nucleotides: TGCAGTGCCCCCACCACAGGGAGGCCTGAAGCTTTCTTT. As protein: CSAPTTGRPEAFF.

A few counts support this clonotype. The chain uses TRBV9 and TRBJ2-7, with D hard to call. Germline CDR1 is SGDLS and CDR2 is YYNGEE. Trimming took off 0 bases at V and 7 bases at J, with 11 bases between the two ends. This CDR3 has 13 amino acids. The DNA of the CDR3 is TGTGCCAGCAGCGTAGGTCAGGCTGGGGAGCAGTACTTC. Its protein product is CASSVGQAGEQYF.

This clonotype has only a few counts. The chain joins TRBV30 to TRBJ2-7, with a tentative D call TRBD2 (6 bases). The germline V gene encodes CDR1 GTSNPN and CDR2 SVGIG (reference sequence). CDR3 size: 15 residues. The V end was cut by 3 bases, the J end by 5 bases, with 20 bases between. CDR3 coding DNA: TGTGCCTGGAGCGCCGCCGGGACTGCACCAGACGAGCAGTACTTC. Translation: CAWSAAGTAPDEQYF. Together with reference TRBV30 and TRBJ2-7, the CDR3 gives the full variable domain: SQTIHQWPATLVQPVGSPLSLECTVEGTSNPNLYWYRQAAGRGLQLLFYSVGIGQISSEVPQNLSASRPQDRQFILSSKKLLLSDSGFYLCAWSAAGTAPDEQYFGPGTRLTVT.

This clonotype came up a few times. The rearrangement links TRBV12-3 or TRBV12-4 to TRBJ1-1, with D perhaps TRBD1 (5 bases). The CDR3 is 13 residues long. Deletions cut 3 bases from V and 4 bases from J, with 9 bases between. The CDR3 DNA sequence: TGTGCCAGCAGTTTTGGGGGGACCACTGAAGCTTTCTTT. This encodes CASSFGGTTEAFF.

The chain carries TRBV5-5 and TRBJ2-7; D perhaps matches TRBD2 (6 bases). Looked up from germline, CDR1 is SGHKS and CDR2 is YYEKEE (reference sequence). The CDR3 is 14 amino acids. V was shortened by 1 base and J by 2 bases, with 10 bases between the two germline ends. The CDR3 reads CASSLSGGAYEQYF. The CDR3 DNA sequence: TGTGCCAGCAGCTTGTCCGGAGGGGCCTACGAGCAGTACTTC.

The rearrangement uses TRBV28 and TRBJ2-3; 8 bases match TRBD2. After removal of 6 bases from V and 6 bases from J, the junction contained 11 bases not matched to a gene. In germline, CDR1 is MDHEN, CDR2 SYDVKM. The CDR3 extends over 15 amino acids. The CDR3 sequence: CASRGLERELDTQYF. DNA for the CDR3: TGTGCCAGCAGAGGTTTAGAGCGGGAGTTGGATACGCAGTATTTT.

This clonotype showed up just a few times. The chain uses TRBV28 and TRBJ1-1; D is undetermined. Germline CDR1 and CDR2: MDHEN and SYDVKM. The V end was cut by 7 bases, the J end by 1 base, with 16 bases between. The CDR3 is made up of 15 amino acids. CDR3 DNA: TGTGCCAGCACCCCGCTCGGGGAAAAGAACACTGAAGCTTTCTTT. It specifies CASTPLGEKNTEAFF. The variable domain in full, completed from reference TRBV28 and TRBJ1-1, reads DVKVTQSSRYLVKRTGEKVFLECVQDMDHENMFWYRQDPGLGLRLIYFSYDVKMKEKGDIPEGYSVSREKKERFSLILESASTNQTSMYLCASTPLGEKNTEAFFGQGTRLTVV.

V and J are TRBV5-1 and TRBJ1-1; D call uncertain. CDR3 size: 13 residues. Germline V gives CDR1 SGHRS, CDR2 YFSETQ. The V gene lost 0 bases and the J gene lost 7 bases, with 10 bases spanning the gap. The CDR3 bases are TGCGCCAGCAGCTTGGGTGCCAGCAGTGAAGCTTTCTTT. Translating it yields CASSLGASSEAFF.

A few counts support this clonotype. The V call is TRBV7-2, the J call TRBJ1-5; TRBD1 matches at 7 bases. V lost 5 bases and J lost 2; bases outside the gene matches: 6. The CDR3 has 15 residues. Germline V lookup: CDR1 SGHTA, CDR2 FQGNSA. The CDR3 region has the DNA TGTGCCAGCAGCACCTACGACAGGGGCAATCAGCCCCAGCATTTT. Translated: CASSTYDRGNQPQHF.

This chain connects TRBV2 to TRBJ1-1; the D gene is possibly TRBD1 (5 bases). The CDR3 covers 12 residues. Germline V gene sequence: CDR1 SNHLY, CDR2 FYNNEI. V was clipped by 8 bases and J by 7 bases, with 14 bases between them. CDR3 region: CASLEGYGEAFF. CDR3 DNA sequence: TGTGCCAGCTTGGAGGGGTACGGTGAAGCTTTCTTT.

This chain connects TRBV28 to TRBJ2-3; possible D gene TRBD2, 6 bases. Germline CDR1 is MDHEN and CDR2 is SYDVKM. V lost 6 bases to trimming and J lost 1 base, with 17 bases between them. The CDR3 is 16 residues long. CDR3 coding DNA: TGTGCCAGCAGCCGGGGGTGGGTTATGGGCACAGATACGCAGTATTTT. The encoded protein is CASSRGWVMGTDTQYF.

This chain links TRBV27 with TRBJ2-1, with 9 bases that match TRBD2. CDR1 and CDR2 from the germline V gene are MNHEY and SMNVEV (reference sequence). This CDR3 comprises 14 residues. The junction had 1 base not matched to a gene; V was cut back by 5 bases and J by 2 bases. CDR3 bases: TGTGCCAGCAGTATAGCGGGAGCCTACAATGAGCAGTTCTTC. Protein product: CASSIAGAYNEQFF.

This clonotype turned up a few times. V and J are TRBV7-9 and TRBJ2-5; the D is unclear. V dropped 5 bases and J dropped 5 bases, with 15 bases sitting between them. Germline assignment: CDR1 SEHNR and CDR2 FQNEAQ (reference sequence). This CDR3 region has 14 residues. The CDR3 DNA follows: TGTGCCAGCAGCCCGCCTAACGTCTGGGAGACCCAGTACTTC. Its translation: CASSPPNVWETQYF.

The CDR3 is CASSPPGKPVRGYNEQFF. The CDR3, as DNA: TGCGCCAGCAGCCCCCCAGGCAAGCCGGTAAGAGGATACAATGAGCAGTTCTTC. V gene TRBV4-1 combines with J gene TRBJ2-1; D uncertain. In germline, CDR1 is MGHRA, CDR2 YSYEKL. The CDR3 length is 18 residues. The germline V and J ends were trimmed by 4 bases and 4 bases, with 23 bases remaining between them.

The chain's CDR3 is CASKPLGGTEPDTQYF. CDR3 DNA: TGTGCCAGCAAGCCGCTGGGGGGGACGGAGCCAGATACGCAGTATTTT. V is TRBV11-2 and J is TRBJ2-3; 7 positions agree with TRBD2. J lost 4 bases, V lost 7 bases, and 14 bases had no gene match. Looked up from germline, CDR1 is SGHAT and CDR2 is FQNNGV. This CDR3 is built from 16 residues.

This clonotype occurred a few times. The J gene is TRBJ2-7, the V gene TRBV3-1, with TRBD1 identical over 7 bases. CDR1 and CDR2 (germline): LGHDT, YNNKEL (reference sequence). With V trimmed by 2 bases and J by 2 bases, 9 bases remained unmatched. The length of the CDR3 is 16 residues. CDR3 coding DNA: TGTGCCAGCAGCCAATGGCCCCGAGGGACAGCCTACGAGCAGTACTTC. It codes for CASSQWPRGTAYEQYF.

J is TRBJ1-2 and V is TRBV3-1; 8 bases are a match to TRBD1. The CDR3 sequence is 13 residues long. The ends lost 9 bases at V and 5 bases at J; junction bases unmatched: 8. Looked up from germline, CDR1 is LGHDT and CDR2 is YNNKEL (reference sequence). The CDR3 nucleotides read TGTGCCAGTCAGGGGGCGCTCCGGTATGGCTACACCTTC. This codes for CASQGALRYGYTF.

This clonotype was detected only a few times. V usage is TRBV6-6 and J usage is TRBJ2-2; either TRBD1 or TRBD2 may fit D (5 bases each). Germline CDR1 reads MNHNY; CDR2 reads SVGAGI (reference sequence). V lost 7 bases, J lost 3 bases, and 15 bases lay in between. The CDR3 is 15 residues long. In nucleotides, the CDR3 is TGTGCCAGCACCCAAGACGGGACGGACACCGGGGAGCTGTTTTTT. This translates into CASTQDGTDTGELFF.

This chain uses TRBV9 with TRBJ2-7, with a possible D match to TRBD2 (5 bases). The V gene's germline CDR1 is SGDLS and CDR2 YYNGEE. CDR3 length equals 12 residues. V gave up 7 bases and J gave up 7 bases, with 15 bases separating them. CDR3 residues: CASGGLQREQYF. In DNA, the CDR3 is TGTGCCAGCGGAGGACTTCAGCGGGAGCAGTACTTC. Based on the CDR3 plus reference TRBV9 and TRBJ2-7, the full variable domain is DSGVTQTPKHLITATGQRVTLRCSPRSGDLSVYWYQQSLDQGLQFLIQYYNGEERAKGNILERFSAQQFPDLHSELNLSSLELGDSALYFCASGGLQREQYFGPGTRLTVT.

Only a few counts were recorded for this clonotype. The V gene is TRBV5-1, the J gene TRBJ2-1; D might be TRBD1 or TRBD2, each matching 5 bases. The CDR3 has 11 amino acids. The germline V and J ends were trimmed by 4 bases and 13 bases, with 12 bases remaining between them. Germline V gene lookup returns CDR1 SGHRS and CDR2 YFSETQ. The CDR3 DNA sequence: TGCGCCAGCAGCGGGGTGAGGGGCCAGTTCTTC. Translation gives CASSGVRGQFF.